This TCR beta chain was captured by sequencing in a study of T cell repertoires and HLA-DP antigens. Study findings and constraints: A non-physiological HeLa system presented antigen to total CD4+ responders.

Data came from immunoSEQ multiplex PCR; TCRdb stores just in-frame clones and leaves some out. Among around 110,000 clones listed, over 90% were seen once. Germline CDR1 reads SQVTM; CDR2 reads ANQGSEA. Trimming took 7 bases from V and 1 from J; bases not matched to a gene: 2. This CDR3 spans 13 amino acids. A remark on this clone: What it recognizes is unknown.

V gene TRBV29-1 combines with J gene TRBJ2-3; 10 bases are a match to TRBD2. This TCR came from a woman in her late teens or twenties in good health and CMV-seronegative. The sequenced material came from CD4+ T cells from PBMCs. The CDR3 DNA reads as TGCAGCGCCCTAGCGGGGGGCACAGATACGCAGTATTTT. Translating gives CSALAGGTDTQYF.